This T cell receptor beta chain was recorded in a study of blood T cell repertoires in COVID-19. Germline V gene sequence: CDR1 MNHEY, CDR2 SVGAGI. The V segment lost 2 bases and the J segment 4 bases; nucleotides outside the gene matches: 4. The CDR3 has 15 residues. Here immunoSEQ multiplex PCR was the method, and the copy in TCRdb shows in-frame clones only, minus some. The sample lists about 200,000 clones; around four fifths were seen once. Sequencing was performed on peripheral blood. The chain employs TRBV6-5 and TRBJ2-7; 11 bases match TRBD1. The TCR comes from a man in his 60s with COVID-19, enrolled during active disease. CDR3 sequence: CASSYGTGGRYEQYF. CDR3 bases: TGTGCCAGCAGTTACGGGACAGGGGGGAGATACGAGCAGTACTTC.